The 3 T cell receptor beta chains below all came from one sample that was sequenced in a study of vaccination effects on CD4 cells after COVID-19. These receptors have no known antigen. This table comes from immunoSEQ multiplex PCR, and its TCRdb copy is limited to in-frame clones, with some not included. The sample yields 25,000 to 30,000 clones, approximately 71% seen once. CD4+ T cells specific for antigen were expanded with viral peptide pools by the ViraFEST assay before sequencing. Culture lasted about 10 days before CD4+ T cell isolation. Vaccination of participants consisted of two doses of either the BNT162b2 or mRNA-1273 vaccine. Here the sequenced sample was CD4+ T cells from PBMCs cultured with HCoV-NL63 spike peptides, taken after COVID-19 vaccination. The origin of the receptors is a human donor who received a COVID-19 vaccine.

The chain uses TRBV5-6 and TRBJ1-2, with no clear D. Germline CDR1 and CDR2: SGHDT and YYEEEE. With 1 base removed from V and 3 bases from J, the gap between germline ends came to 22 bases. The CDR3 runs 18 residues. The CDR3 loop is CASSLYRLGAENYYGYTF. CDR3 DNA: TGTGCCAGCAGCTTGTATCGTTTAGGTGCAGAAAACTACTATGGCTACACCTTC.

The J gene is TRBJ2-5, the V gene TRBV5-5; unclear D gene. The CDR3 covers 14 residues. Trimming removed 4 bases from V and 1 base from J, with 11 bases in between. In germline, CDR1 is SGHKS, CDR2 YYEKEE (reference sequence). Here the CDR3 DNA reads TGTGCCAGCAGCCCATCTGGGATCCAAGAGACCCAGTACTTC. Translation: CASSPSGIQETQYF.

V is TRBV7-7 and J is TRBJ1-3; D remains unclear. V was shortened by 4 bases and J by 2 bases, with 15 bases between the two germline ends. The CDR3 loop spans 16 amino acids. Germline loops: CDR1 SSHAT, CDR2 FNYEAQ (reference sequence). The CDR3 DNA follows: TGTGCCAGCAGCTCCTCCCCGGGATTTACTGGAAACACCATATATTTT. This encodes CASSSSPGFTGNTIYF.